This TCR beta chain was found in a study of T cell responses to AZD1222 COVID-19 vaccine. This table comes from immunoSEQ multiplex PCR, and its TCRdb copy is limited to in-frame clones, with some not included. This sample yields 120,000 to 150,000 clones, of which 88% are seen a single time; under 3.5% belongs to the top ten. Overall study results and limits: Two doses of AZD1222 preceded a rise in Spike-specific TCR breadth and depth. In the spike-specific TCR repertoire, nearly half reportedly target unmutated variant regions. Every sample of the repertoires postdated the peak T cell response. Possibly, clonal diversity was underestimated; donors were largely white British and included more females.

Germline CDR1 reads SGHNT; CDR2 reads YYREEE (reference sequence). V was clipped by 3 bases and J by 3 bases; unmatched bases: 1. The CDR3 is made up of 13 amino acids. For this clone: Its antigen remains unknown.

This clonotype was obtained from an adult in good health. The rearrangement uses TRBV5-4 and TRBJ2-7; 9 bases match TRBD1. Here the sequenced sample was peripheral blood, taken on day 0 of MenACWY control vaccination. The CDR3 protein is CASSWDRDYEQYF. Written as DNA, the CDR3 is TGTGCCAGCAGCTGGGACAGGGACTACGAGCAGTACTTC.